This section outlines one T cell receptor (beta chain) sequence together with its context. Antigen specificity is unknown. TCRdb re-called the 5' RACE reads through MiXCR, storing one row per CDR3 protein. The data show hundreds of thousands of distinct CDR3 sequences, 20% to 30% seen once. V lost 1 base to trimming and J lost 3 bases, with 12 bases between them. Germline V gene data show CDR1 as KGHDR and CDR2 as SFDVKD. The CDR3 consists of 15 residues. These data belong to a study of T-cell memory formation after mild COVID-19. Study summary: Clusters were largely donor specific.

Overall study findings and caveats: Shrinking CD4+ clones were chiefly CM and EM; CD8+ ones were chiefly EMRA. Several responding clones turned up in pre-infection memory, indicating that cross-reactive memory may have taken part.

The sequenced material came from PBMCs or a T cell subset sorted from them (not recorded which). The chain uses TRBV24-1 and TRBJ2-7, with D perhaps being TRBD1 or TRBD2 (5 bases each). The receptor was isolated from an adult woman who had mild COVID-19 (a few samples of this study predate the infection). Cell type and time point are not known. The CDR3: CATSDFFREFYEQYF. DNA of the CDR3: TGTGCCACCAGTGATTTCTTCAGGGAGTTCTACGAGCAGTACTTC.